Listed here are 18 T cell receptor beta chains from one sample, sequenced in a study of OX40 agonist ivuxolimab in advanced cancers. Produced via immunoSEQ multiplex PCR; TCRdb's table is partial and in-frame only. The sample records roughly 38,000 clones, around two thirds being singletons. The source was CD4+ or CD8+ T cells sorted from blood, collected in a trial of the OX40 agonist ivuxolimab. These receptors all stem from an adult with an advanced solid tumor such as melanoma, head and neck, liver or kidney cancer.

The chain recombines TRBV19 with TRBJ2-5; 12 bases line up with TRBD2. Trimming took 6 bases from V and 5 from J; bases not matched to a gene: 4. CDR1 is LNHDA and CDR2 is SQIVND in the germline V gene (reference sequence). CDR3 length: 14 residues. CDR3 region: CASRRTSGEETQYF. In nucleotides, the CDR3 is TGTGCCAGTAGGAGGACTAGCGGGGAGGAGACCCAGTACTTC.

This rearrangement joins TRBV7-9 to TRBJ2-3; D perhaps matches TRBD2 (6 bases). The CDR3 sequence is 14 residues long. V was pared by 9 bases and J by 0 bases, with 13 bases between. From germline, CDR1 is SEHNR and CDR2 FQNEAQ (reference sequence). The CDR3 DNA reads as TGTGCCAGAAGCGGGTCCTCTAGCACAGATACGCAGTATTTT. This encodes CARSGSSSTDTQYF.

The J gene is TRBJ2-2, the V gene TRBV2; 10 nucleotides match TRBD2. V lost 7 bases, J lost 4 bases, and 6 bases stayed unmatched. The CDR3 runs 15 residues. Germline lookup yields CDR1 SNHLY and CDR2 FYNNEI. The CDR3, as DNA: TGTGCCAGCATGGCTAGCGGGGGTAGCACCGGGGAGCTGTTTTTT. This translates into CASMASGGSTGELFF.

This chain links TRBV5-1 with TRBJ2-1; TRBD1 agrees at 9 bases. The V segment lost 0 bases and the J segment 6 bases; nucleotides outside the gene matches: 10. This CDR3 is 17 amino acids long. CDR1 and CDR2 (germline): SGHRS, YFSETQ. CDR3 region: CASSLGGVGTGSNEQFF. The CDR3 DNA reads TGCGCCAGCAGCTTGGGGGGAGTCGGGACAGGGTCCAATGAGCAGTTCTTC.

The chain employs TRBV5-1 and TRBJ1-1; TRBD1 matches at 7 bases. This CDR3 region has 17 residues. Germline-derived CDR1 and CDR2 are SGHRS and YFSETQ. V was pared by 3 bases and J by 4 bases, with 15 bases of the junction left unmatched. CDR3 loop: CASSSGYGGRGPTEAFF. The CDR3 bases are TGCGCCAGCAGCTCCGGCTACGGGGGAAGGGGGCCCACTGAAGCTTTCTTT.

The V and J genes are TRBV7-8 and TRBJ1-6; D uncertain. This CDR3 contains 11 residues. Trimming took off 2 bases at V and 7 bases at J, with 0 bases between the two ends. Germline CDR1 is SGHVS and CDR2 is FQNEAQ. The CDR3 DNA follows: TGTGCCAGCAGCTTAAATTCACCCCTCCACTTT. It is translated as CASSLNSPLHF. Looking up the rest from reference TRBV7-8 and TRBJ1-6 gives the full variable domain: GAGVSQSPRYKVAKRGQDVALRCDPISGHVSLFWYQQALGQGPEFLTYFQNEAQLDKSGLPSDRFFAERPEGSVSTLKIQRTQQEDSAVYLCASSLNSPLHFGNGTRLTVT.

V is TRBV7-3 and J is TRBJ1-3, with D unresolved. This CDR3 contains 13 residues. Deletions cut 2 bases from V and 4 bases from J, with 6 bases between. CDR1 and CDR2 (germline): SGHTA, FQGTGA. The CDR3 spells CASSLERGNTIYF. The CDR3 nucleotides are TGTGCCAGCAGCTTAGAGCGCGGAAACACCATATATTTT.

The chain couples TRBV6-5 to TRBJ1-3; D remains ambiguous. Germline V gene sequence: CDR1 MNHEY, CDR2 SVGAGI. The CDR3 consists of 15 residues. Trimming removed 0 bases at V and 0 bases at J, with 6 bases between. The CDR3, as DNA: TGTGCCAGCAGTTACTCGAAGAGCTCTGGAAACACCATATATTTT. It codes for CASSYSKSSGNTIYF.

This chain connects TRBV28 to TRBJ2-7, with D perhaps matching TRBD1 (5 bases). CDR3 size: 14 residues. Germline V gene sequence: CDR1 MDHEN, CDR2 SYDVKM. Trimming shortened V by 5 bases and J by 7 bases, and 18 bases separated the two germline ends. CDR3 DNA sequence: TGTGCCAGCAGTCCGCACACAGGCCCGGGTGAGCAGTACTTC. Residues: CASSPHTGPGEQYF.

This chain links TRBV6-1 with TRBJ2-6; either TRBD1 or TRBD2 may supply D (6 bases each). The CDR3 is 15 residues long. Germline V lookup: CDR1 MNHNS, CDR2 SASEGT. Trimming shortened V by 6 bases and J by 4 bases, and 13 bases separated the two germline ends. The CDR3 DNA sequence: TGTGCCAGCAGCCCTAGGGGGGCCGGGGCCAACGTCCTGACTTTC. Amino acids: CASSPRGAGANVLTF.

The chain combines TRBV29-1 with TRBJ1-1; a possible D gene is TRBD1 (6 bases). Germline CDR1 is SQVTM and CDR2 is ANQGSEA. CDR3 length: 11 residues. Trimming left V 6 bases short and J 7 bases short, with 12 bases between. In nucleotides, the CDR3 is TGCAGCGTGGATACAGGGATTGAAGCTTTCTTT. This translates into CSVDTGIEAFF.

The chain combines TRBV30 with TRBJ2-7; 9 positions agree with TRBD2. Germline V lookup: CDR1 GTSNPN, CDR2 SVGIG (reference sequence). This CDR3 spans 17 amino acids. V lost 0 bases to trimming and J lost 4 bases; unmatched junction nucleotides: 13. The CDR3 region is CAWSVLEGARGGYEQYF. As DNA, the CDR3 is TGTGCCTGGAGTGTACTTGAGGGGGCGCGGGGGGGGTACGAGCAGTACTTC.

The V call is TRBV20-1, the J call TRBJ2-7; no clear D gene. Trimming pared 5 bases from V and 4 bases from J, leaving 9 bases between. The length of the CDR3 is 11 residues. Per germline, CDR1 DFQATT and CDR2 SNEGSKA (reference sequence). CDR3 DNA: TGCAGTGCTCCTCTTTTTTACGAGCAGTACTTC. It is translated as CSAPLFYEQYF.

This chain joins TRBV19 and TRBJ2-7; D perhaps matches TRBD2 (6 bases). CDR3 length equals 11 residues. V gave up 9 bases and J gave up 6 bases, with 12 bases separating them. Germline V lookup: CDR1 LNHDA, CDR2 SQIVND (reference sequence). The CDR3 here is CASTNGGEQYF. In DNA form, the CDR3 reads TGTGCCAGCACCAACGGGGGCGAGCAGTACTTC. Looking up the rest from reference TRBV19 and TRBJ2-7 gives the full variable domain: DGGITQSPKYLFRKEGQNVTLSCEQNLNHDAMYWYRQDPGQGLRLIYYSQIVNDFQKGDIAEGYSVSREKKESFPLTVTSAQKNPTAFYLCASTNGGEQYFGPGTRLTVT.

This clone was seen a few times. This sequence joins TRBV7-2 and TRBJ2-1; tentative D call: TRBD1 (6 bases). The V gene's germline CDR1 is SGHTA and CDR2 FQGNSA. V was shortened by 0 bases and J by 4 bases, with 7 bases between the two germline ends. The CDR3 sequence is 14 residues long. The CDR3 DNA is TGTGCCAGCAGCTTAGCACAGGGATACAATGAGCAGTTCTTC. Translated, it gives CASSLAQGYNEQFF.

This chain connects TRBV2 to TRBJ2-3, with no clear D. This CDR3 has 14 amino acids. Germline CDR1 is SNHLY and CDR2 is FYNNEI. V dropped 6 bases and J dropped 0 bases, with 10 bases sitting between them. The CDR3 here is CASRETLSTDTQYF. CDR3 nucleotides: TGTGCCAGCAGGGAAACACTTAGCACAGATACGCAGTATTTT.

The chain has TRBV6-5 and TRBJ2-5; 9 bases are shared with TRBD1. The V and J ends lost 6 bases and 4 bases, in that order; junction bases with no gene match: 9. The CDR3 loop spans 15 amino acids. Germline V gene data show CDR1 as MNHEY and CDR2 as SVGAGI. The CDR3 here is CASRPKQGAGETQYF. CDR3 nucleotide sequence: TGTGCCAGCAGGCCGAAACAGGGGGCGGGAGAGACCCAGTACTTC.

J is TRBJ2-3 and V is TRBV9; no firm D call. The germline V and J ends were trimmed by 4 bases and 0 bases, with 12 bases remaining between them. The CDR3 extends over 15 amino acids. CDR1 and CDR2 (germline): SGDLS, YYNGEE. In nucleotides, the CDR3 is TGTGCCAGCAGCTCCAGACATTCTAGCACAGATACGCAGTATTTT. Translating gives CASSSRHSSTDTQYF.